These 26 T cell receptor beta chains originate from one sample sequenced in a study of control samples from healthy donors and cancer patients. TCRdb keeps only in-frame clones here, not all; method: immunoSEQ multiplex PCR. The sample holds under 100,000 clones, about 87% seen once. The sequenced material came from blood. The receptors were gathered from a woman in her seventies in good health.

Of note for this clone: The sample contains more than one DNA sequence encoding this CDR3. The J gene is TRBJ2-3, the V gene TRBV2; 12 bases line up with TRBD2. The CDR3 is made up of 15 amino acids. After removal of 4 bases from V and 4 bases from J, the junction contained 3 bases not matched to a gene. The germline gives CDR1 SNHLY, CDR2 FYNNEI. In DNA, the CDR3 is TGTGCCAGCAGTGGCTCTAGCGGGGGGGCAGATACGCAGTATTTT. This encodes CASSGSSGGADTQYF.

CDR3 sequence: CASSPRGQQDGYTF. As DNA, the CDR3 is TGTGCCAGCAGTCCCCGCGGACAGCAAGACGGCTACACCTTC. This rearrangement joins TRBV6-5 to TRBJ1-2, with a weak D call TRBD1 (6 bases). The V and J ends lost 5 bases and 8 bases respectively, with 18 bases between them. Per germline, CDR1 MNHEY and CDR2 SVGAGI. There are 14 residues in the CDR3.

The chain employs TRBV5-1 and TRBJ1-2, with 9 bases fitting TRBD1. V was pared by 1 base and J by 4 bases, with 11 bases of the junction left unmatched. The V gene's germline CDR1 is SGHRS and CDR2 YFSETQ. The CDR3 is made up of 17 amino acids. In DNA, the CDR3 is TGCGCCAGCAGCTTGACCGGGCGGACAGGGGTGAGCTATGGCTACACCTTC. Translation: CASSLTGRTGVSYGYTF.

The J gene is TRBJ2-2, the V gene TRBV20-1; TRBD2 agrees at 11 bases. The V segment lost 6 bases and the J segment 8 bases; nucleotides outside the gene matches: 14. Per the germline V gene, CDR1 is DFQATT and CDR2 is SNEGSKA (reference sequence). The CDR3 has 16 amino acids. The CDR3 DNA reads TGCAGTGCAAGTACTAGCGGGGGACCCTCGGGAGGGGAGCTGTTTTTT. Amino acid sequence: CSASTSGGPSGGELFF.

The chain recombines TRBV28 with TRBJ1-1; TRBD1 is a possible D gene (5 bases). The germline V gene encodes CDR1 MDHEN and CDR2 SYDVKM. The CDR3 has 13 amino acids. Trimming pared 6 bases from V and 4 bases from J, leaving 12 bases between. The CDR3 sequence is CASRIQGGTEAFF. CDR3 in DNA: TGTGCCAGCAGGATTCAGGGTGGCACTGAAGCTTTCTTT.

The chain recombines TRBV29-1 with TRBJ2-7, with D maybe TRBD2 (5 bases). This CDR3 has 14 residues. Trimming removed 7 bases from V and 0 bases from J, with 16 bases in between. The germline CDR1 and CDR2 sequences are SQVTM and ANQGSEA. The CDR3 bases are TGCAGCGGCGGCGGGCCTGATAGCTCCTACGAGCAGTACTTC. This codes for CSGGGPDSSYEQYF.

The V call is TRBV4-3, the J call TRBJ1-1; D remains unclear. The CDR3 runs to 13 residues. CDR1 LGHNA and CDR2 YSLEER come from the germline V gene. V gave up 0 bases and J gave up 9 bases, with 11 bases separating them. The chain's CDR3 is CASSQDRSGQAFF. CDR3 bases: TGCGCCAGCAGCCAAGATAGGTCAGGCCAAGCTTTCTTT.

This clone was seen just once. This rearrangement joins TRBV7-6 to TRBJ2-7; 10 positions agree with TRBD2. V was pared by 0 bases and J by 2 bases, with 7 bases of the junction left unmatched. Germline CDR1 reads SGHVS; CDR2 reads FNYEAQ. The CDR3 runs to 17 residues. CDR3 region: CASSLAVSGGLPYEQYF. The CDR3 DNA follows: TGTGCCAGCAGCTTAGCGGTTAGCGGGGGGTTGCCCTACGAGCAGTACTTC.

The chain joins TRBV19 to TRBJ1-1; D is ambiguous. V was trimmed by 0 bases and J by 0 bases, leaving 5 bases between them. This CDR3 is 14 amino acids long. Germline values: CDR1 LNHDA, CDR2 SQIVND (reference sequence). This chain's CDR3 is CASSIDPVNTEAFF. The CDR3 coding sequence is TGTGCCAGTAGTATAGACCCAGTGAACACTGAAGCTTTCTTT.

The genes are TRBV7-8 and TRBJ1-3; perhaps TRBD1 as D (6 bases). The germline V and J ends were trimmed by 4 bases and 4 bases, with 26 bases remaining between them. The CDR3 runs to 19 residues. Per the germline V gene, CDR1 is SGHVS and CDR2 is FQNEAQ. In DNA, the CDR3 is TGTGCCAGCAGCTATCGAAACCCAGGGGATAGGAGAAAAGGAAACACCATATATTTT. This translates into CASSYRNPGDRRKGNTIYF.

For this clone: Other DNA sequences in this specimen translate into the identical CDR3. The CDR3 coding sequence is TGTGCCAGCAGCCCTCAGAGAACTGAAGCTTTCTTT. This codes for CASSPQRTEAFF. V is TRBV7-9 and J is TRBJ1-1; D unclear. CDR3 length: 12 amino acids. Per germline, CDR1 SEHNR and CDR2 FQNEAQ (reference sequence). V lost 5 bases, J lost 5 bases, and 9 bases lay in between.

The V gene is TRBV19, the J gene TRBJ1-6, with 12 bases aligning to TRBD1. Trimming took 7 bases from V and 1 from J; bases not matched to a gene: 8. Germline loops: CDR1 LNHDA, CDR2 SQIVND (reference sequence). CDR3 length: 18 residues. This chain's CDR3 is CASKEGTGGASYNSPLHF. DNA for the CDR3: TGTGCCAGTAAGGAGGGGACAGGGGGCGCATCCTATAATTCACCCCTCCACTTT.

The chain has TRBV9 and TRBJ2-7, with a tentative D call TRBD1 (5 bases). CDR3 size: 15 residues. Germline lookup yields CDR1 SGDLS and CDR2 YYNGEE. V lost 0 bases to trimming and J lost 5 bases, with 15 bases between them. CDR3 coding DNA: TGTGCCAGCAGCGTAGGGGTAGGGGCCATCCACGAGCAGTACTTC. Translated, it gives CASSVGVGAIHEQYF.

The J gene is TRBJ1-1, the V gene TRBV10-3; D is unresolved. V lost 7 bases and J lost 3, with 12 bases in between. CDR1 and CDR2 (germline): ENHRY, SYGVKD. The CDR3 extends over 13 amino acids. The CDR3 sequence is CAITRSDDTEAFF. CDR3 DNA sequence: TGTGCCATCACTCGATCGGACGACACTGAAGCTTTCTTT.

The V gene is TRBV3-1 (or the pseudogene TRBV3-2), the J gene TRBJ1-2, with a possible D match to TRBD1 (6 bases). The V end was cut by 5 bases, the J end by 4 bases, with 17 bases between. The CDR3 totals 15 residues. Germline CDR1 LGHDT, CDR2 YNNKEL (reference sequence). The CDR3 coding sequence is TGTGCCAGCAGCTCCAAGGGTGGAGGGGGCTATGGCTACACCTTC. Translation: CASSSKGGGGYGYTF.

The CDR3 is CAWSLLRGYTF. Written as DNA, the CDR3 is TGTGCCTGGAGTCTTCTTCGGGGCTACACCTTC. The chain recombines TRBV30 with TRBJ1-2; D is unclear. V lost 2 bases to trimming and J lost 8 bases, with 9 bases between them. CDR1 and CDR2 (germline): GTSNPN, SVGIG (reference sequence). The CDR3 is 11 residues long.

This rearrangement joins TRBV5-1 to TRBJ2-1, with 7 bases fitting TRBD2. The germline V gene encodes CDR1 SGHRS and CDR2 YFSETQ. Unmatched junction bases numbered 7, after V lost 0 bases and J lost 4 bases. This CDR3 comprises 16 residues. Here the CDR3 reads CASSLEWGRAYNEQFF. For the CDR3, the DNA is TGCGCCAGCAGCTTGGAGTGGGGGAGGGCTTACAATGAGCAGTTCTTC.

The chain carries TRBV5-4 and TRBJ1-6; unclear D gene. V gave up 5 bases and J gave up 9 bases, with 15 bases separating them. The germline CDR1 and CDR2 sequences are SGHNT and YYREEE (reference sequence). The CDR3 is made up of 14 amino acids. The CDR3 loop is CASSGEGIGSPLHF. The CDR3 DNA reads TGTGCCAGCAGTGGGGAGGGAATCGGTTCACCCCTCCACTTT.

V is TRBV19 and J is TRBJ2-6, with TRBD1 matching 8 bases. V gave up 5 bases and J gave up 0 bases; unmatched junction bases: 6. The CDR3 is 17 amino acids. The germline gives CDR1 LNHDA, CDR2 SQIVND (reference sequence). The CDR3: CASSRQTGDSGANVLTF. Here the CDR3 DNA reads TGTGCCAGTAGTCGACAGACAGGGGACTCTGGGGCCAACGTCCTGACTTTC.

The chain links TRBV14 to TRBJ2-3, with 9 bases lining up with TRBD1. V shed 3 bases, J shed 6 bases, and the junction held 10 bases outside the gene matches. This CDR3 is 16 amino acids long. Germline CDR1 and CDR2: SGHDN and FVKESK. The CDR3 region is CASSHLGQGIFDTQYF. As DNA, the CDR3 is TGTGCCAGCAGCCACTTGGGACAGGGCATATTTGATACGCAGTATTTT.

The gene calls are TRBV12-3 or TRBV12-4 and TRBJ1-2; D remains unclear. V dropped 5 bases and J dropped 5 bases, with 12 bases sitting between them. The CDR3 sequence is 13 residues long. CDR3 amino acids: CASSDDRVYGYTF. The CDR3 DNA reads TGTGCCAGCAGTGATGACCGAGTGTATGGCTACACCTTC.

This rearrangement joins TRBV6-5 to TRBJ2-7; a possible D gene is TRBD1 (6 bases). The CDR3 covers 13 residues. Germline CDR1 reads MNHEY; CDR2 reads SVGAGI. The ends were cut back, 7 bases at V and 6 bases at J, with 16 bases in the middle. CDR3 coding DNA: TGTGCCAGCACTAATACAGGGTCTGGCGAGCAGTACTTC. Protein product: CASTNTGSGEQYF.

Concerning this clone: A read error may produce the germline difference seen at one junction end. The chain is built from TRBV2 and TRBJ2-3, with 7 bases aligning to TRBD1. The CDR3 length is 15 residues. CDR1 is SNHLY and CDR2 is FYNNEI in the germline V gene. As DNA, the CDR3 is TGTGCCAGCAGCGCACAGGGGCTGGGCACGGATACGCAGTATTTT. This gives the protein CASSAQGLGTDTQYF. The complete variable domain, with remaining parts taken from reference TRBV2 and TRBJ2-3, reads EPEVTQTPSHQVTQMGQEVILRCVPISNHLYFYWYRQILGQKVEFLVSFYNNEISEKSEIFDDQFSVERPDGSNFTLKIRSTKLEDSAMYFCASSAQGLGTDTQYFGPGTRLTVL.

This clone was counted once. This CDR3 reads CASSLEGAPQYF. The CDR3 DNA follows: TGTGCCAGCAGCTTAGAGGGGGCCCCGCAGTATTTT. V is TRBV7-2 and J is TRBJ2-3; TRBD1 matches at 7 bases. The CDR3 spans 12 residues. CDR1 and CDR2 from the germline V gene are SGHTA and FQGNSA. V trimming: 1 base; J trimming: 10 bases; junction bases outside the gene matches: 2.

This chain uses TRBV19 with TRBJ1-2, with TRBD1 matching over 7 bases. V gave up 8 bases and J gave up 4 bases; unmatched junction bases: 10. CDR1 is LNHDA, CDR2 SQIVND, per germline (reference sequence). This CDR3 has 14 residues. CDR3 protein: CASRDSSNRYGYTF. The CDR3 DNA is TGTGCCAGTCGGGACAGCAGCAACCGCTATGGCTACACCTTC.

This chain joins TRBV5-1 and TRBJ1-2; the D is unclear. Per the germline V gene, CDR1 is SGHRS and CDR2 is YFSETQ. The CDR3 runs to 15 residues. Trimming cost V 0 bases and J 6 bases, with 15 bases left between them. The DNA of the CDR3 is TGCGCCAGCAGCTTGGTGGGTGGAAGCGTGAATGGCTACACCTTC. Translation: CASSLVGGSVNGYTF. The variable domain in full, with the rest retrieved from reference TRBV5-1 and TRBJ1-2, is KAGVTQTPRYLIKTRGQQVTLSCSPISGHRSVSWYQQTPGQGLQFLFEYFSETQRNKGNFPGRFSGRQFSNSRSEMNVSTLELGDSALYLCASSLVGGSVNGYTFGSGTRLTVV.